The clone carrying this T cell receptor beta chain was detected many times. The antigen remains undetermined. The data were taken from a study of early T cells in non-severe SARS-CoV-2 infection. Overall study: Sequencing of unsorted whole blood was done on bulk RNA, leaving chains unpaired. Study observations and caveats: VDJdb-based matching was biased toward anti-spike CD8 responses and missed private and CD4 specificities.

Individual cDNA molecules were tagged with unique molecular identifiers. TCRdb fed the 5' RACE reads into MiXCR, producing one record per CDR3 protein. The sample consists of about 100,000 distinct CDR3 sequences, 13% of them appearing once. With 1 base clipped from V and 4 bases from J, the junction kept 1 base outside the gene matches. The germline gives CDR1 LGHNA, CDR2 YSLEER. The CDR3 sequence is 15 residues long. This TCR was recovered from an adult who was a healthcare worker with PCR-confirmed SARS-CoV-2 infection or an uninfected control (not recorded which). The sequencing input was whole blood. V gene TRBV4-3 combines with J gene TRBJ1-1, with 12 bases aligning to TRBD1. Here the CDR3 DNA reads TGCGCCAGCAGCCAAGGGGACAGGGGGCGCACTGAAGCTTTCTTT. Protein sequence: CASSQGDRGRTEAFF.